This TCR beta chain emerged from a study of blood T cell repertoires in COVID-19. Study-wide background: The analysed material was cDNA or gDNA that came from T cells, B-cell-depleted T cells, or PBMCs.

Original processing notes: Using reference gene primer amplification, nucleated cell counts were estimated. Profiling relied on immunoSEQ multiplex PCR, and the TCRdb table lists in-frame clones only, not all of them. The DNA was the basis for D and trimming; V, J and clone size are from that table. The profile shows hundreds of thousands of clones, roughly 87% of them singletons. This CDR3 has 13 amino acids. This TCR derives from a woman aged 18-29 years who had recovered from COVID-19. Sequenced sample: peripheral blood. This chain connects TRBV1 to TRBJ1-2. TRBV1 is marked as a pseudogene. CDR3 nucleotides: TGCACCAGCAGCCAAACTCCCGTGAGGGGCTACACCTTC. Translation gives CTSSQTPVRGYTF.